Presented here are 4 T cell receptor beta chains from one specimen sequenced in a study of cytomegalovirus exposure and HLA in healthy donors. PCR employed 60 Vbeta and 13 Jbeta primers. Repertoires were generated with immunoSEQ multiplex PCR, while TCRdb's copy carries only in-frame clones and drops some. The sample includes over 65,000 clones. Material for sequencing was PBMCs. These receptors originate from a young man in good health and CMV-seronegative.

The chain couples TRBV11-2 to TRBJ2-5; TRBD1 matches 7 bases. V gave up 6 bases and J gave up 4 bases; unmatched junction bases: 14. CDR3 length equals 16 residues. Germline-derived CDR1 and CDR2 are SGHAT and FQNNGV. CDR3 DNA sequence: TGTGCCAGCAGTCGCTGGCTCGGACAGGACCCAGAGACCCAGTACTTC. This translates into CASSRWLGQDPETQYF.

The chain carries TRBV5-1 and TRBJ2-7; 7 bases match TRBD1. The CDR3 is made up of 14 amino acids. V lost 4 bases and J lost 4; bases outside the gene matches: 8. Looked up from germline, CDR1 is SGHRS and CDR2 is YFSETQ. CDR3 coding DNA: TGCGCCAGCAGCCGAGGGACAGCTGCATACGAGCAGTACTTC. Its protein product is CASSRGTAAYEQYF. Using reference TRBV5-1 and TRBJ2-7 for the parts outside the CDR3, the full variable domain is KAGVTQTPRYLIKTRGQQVTLSCSPISGHRSVSWYQQTPGQGLQFLFEYFSETQRNKGNFPGRFSGRQFSNSRSEMNVSTLELGDSALYLCASSRGTAAYEQYFGPGTRLTVT.

The chain couples TRBV14 to TRBJ2-7; the D gene is possibly TRBD1 (5 bases). The CDR3 has 18 residues. The ends were cut back, 4 bases at V and 7 bases at J, with 29 bases in the middle. Germline CDR1 SGHDN, CDR2 FVKESK. CDR3 bases: TGTGCCAGCAGCCCAGTGGTTCCCAGGGTGCCCCCCGGTGAAGAGCAGTACTTC. Its translation: CASSPVVPRVPPGEEQYF.

This chain connects TRBV6-5 to TRBJ1-2, with D maybe TRBD1 (6 bases). The germline V and J ends were trimmed by 6 bases and 8 bases, with 13 bases remaining between them. Germline loops: CDR1 MNHEY, CDR2 SVGAGI. The CDR3 has 12 amino acids. The CDR3 region is CASRAGETGYTF. The CDR3 region has the DNA TGTGCCAGCAGAGCAGGGGAGACGGGCTACACCTTC.